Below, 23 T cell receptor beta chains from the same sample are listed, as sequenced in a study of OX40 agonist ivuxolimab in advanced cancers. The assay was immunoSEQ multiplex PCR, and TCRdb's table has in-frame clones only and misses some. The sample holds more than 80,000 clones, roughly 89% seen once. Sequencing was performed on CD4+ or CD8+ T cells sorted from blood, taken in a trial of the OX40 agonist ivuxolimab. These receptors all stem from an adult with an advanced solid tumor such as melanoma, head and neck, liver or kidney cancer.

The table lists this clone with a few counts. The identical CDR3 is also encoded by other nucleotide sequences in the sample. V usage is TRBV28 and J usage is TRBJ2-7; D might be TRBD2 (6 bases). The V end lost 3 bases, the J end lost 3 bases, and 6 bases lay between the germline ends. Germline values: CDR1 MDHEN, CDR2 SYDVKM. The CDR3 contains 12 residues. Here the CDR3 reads CASSLGGYEQYF. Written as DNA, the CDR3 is TGTGCCAGCAGTTTGGGGGGCTACGAGCAGTACTTC.

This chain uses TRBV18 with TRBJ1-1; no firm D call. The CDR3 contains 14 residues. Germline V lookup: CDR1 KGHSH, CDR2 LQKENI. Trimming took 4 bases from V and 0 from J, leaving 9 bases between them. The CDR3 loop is CASSQNGLNTEAFF. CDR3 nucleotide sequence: TGTGCCAGCTCACAGAACGGCTTGAACACTGAAGCTTTCTTT.

CDR3 sequence: CASKPGTVSQPQHF. CDR3 bases: TGTGCCAGCAAGCCCGGGACAGTAAGTCAGCCCCAGCATTTT. The V gene is TRBV6-1, the J gene TRBJ1-5; 7 bases are shared with TRBD1. Germline V CDR1 and CDR2: MNHNS, SASEGT. The junction had 9 bases not matched to a gene; V was cut back by 7 bases and J by 6 bases. The CDR3 consists of 14 residues.

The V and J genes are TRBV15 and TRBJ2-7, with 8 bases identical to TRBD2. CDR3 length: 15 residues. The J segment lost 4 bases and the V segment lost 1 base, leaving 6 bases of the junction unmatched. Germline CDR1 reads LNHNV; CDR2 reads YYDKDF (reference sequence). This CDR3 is CATSRVSGGSYEQYF. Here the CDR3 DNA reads TGTGCCACCAGCAGAGTAAGCGGGGGCTCTTACGAGCAGTACTTC.

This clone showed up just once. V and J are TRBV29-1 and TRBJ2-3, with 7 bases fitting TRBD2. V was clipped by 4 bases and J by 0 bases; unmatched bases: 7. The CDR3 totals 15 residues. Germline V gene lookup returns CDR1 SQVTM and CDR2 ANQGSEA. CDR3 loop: CSVGRTRTSTDTQYF. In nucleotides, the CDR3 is TGCAGCGTTGGGCGGACTAGAACTAGCACAGATACGCAGTATTTT.

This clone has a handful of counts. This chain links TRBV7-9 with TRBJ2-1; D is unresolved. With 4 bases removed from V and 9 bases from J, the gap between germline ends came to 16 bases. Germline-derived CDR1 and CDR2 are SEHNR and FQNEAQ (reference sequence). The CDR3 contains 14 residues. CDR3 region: CASSSLARWGEQFF. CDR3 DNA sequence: TGTGCCAGCAGCTCCCTCGCCCGATGGGGTGAGCAGTTCTTC.

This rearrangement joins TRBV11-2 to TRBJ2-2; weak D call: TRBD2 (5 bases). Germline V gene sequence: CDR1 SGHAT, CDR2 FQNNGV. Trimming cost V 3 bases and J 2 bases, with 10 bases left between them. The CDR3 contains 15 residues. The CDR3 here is CASSLVRGNTGELFF. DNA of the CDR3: TGTGCCAGCAGCTTGGTCCGGGGAAACACCGGGGAGCTGTTTTTT.

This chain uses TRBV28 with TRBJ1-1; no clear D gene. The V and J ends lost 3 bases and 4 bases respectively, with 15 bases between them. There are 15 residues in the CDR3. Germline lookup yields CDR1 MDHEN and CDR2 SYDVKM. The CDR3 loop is CASSFKEGWRTEAFF. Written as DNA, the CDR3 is TGTGCCAGCAGTTTCAAGGAGGGCTGGCGCACTGAAGCTTTCTTT. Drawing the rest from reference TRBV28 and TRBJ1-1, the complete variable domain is DVKVTQSSRYLVKRTGEKVFLECVQDMDHENMFWYRQDPGLGLRLIYFSYDVKMKEKGDIPEGYSVSREKKERFSLILESASTNQTSMYLCASSFKEGWRTEAFFGQGTRLTVV.

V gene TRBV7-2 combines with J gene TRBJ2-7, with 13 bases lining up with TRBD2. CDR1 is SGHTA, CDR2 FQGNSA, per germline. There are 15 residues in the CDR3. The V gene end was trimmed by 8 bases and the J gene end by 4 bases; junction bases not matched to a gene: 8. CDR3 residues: CASRPPGLAGYEQYF. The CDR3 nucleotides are TGTGCCAGCCGGCCCCCGGGACTAGCGGGGTACGAGCAGTACTTC.

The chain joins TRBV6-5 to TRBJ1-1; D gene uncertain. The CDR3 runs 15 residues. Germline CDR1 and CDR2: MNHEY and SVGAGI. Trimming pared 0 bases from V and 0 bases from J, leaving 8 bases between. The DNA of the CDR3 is TGTGCCAGCAGTTACTCACAGTGGCTGAACACTGAAGCTTTCTTT. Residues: CASSYSQWLNTEAFF.

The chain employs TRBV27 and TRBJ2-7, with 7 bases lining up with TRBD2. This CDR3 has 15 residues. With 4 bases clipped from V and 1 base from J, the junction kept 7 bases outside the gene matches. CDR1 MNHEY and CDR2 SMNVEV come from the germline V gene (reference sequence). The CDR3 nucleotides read TGTGCCAGCAGTTGGGGACTACCTAATTCCTACGAGCAGTACTTC. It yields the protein CASSWGLPNSYEQYF.

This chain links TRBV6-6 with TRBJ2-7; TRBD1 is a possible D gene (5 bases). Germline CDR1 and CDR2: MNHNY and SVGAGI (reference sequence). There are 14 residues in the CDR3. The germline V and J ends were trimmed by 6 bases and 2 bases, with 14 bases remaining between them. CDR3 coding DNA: TGTGCCAGCAGCCCGATACAGGTACCCTACGAGCAGTACTTC. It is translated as CASSPIQVPYEQYF.

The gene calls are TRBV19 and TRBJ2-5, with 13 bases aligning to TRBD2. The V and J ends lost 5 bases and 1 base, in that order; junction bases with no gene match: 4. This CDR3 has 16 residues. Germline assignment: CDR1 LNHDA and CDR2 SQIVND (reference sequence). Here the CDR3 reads CASSLGLAGVQETQYF. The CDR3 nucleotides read TGTGCCAGTAGTCTCGGACTAGCGGGAGTCCAAGAGACCCAGTACTTC.

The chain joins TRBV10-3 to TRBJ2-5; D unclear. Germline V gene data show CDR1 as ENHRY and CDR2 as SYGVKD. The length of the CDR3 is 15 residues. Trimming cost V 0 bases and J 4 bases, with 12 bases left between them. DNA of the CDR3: TGTGCCATCAGTGAGTCGTTGCAGGCGGCAGAGACCCAGTACTTC. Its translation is CAISESLQAAETQYF.

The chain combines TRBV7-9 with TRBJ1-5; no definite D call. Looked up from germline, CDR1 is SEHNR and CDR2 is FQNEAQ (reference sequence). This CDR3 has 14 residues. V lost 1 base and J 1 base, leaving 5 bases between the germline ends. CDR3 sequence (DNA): TGTGCCAGCAGCTTAGGCAGGAGCAATCAGCCCCAGCATTTT. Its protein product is CASSLGRSNQPQHF. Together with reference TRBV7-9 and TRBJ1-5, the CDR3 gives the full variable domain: DTGVSQNPRHKITKRGQNVTFRCDPISEHNRLYWYRQTLGQGPEFLTYFQNEAQLEKSRLLSDRFSAERPKGSFSTLEIQRTEQGDSAMYLCASSLGRSNQPQHFGDGTRLSIL.

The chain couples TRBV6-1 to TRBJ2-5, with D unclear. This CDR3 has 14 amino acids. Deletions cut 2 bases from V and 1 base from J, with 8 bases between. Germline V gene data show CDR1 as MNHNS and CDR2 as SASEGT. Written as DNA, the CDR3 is TGTGCCAGCAGTGAAAGAGCAGGCCAAGAGACCCAGTACTTC. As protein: CASSERAGQETQYF.

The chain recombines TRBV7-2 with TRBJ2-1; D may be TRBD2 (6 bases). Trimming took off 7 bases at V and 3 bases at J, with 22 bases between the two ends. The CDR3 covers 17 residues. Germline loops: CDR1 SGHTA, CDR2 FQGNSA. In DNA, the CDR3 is TGTGCCAGCACTCCGAGGTCGGTCGGAGGGCACTACAATGAGCAGTTCTTC. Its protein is CASTPRSVGGHYNEQFF. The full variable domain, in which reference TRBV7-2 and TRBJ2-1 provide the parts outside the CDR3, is GAGVSQSPSNKVTEKGKDVELRCDPISGHTALYWYRQSLGQGLEFLIYFQGNSAPDKSGLPSDRFSAERTGGSVSTLTIQRTQQEDSAVYLCASTPRSVGGHYNEQFFGPGTRLTVL.

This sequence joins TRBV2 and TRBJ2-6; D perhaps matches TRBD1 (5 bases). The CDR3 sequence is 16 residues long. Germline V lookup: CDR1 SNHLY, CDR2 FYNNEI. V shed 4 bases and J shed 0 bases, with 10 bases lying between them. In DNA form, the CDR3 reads TGTGCCAGCAGTGTCGACAGCTACTCTGGGGCCAACGTCCTGACTTTC. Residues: CASSVDSYSGANVLTF.

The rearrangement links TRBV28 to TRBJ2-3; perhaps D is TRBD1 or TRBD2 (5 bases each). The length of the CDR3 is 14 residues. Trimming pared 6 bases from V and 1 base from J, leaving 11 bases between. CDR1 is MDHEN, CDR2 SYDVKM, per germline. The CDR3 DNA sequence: TGTGCCAGCAGATCACGGGGCGGCACAGATACGCAGTATTTT. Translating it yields CASRSRGGTDTQYF.

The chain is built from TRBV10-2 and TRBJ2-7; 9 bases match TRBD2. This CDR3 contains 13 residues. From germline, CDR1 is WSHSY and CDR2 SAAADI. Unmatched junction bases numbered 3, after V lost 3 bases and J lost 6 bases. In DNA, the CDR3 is TGCGCCAGCAGTGAAGGAGCGGGAGGCGAGCAGTACTTC. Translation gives CASSEGAGGEQYF.

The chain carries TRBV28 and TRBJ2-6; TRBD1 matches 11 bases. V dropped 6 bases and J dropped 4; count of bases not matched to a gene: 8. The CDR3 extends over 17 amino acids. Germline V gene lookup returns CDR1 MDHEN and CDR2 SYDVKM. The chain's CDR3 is CASRLRDRGSGANVLTF. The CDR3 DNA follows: TGTGCCAGCAGGCTCCGGGACAGGGGGTCCGGGGCCAACGTCCTGACTTTC. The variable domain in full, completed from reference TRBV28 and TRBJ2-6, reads DVKVTQSSRYLVKRTGEKVFLECVQDMDHENMFWYRQDPGLGLRLIYFSYDVKMKEKGDIPEGYSVSREKKERFSLILESASTNQTSMYLCASRLRDRGSGANVLTFGAGSRLTVL.

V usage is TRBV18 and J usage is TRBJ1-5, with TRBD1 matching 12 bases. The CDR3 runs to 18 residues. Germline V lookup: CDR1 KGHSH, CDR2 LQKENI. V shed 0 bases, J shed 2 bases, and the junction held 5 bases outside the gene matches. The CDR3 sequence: CASSPPGQGASGNQPQHF. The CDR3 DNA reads TGTGCCAGCTCACCACCGGGACAGGGGGCTTCGGGCAATCAGCCCCAGCATTTT.

CDR3 bases: TGTGCCAGCTCACCACAGGGACAGGGGGTGACTGCTGGGGCCAACGTCCTGACTTTC. Protein: CASSPQGQGVTAGANVLTF. The chain recombines TRBV18 with TRBJ2-6; 11 nucleotides agree with TRBD1. Germline CDR1 is KGHSH and CDR2 is LQKENI. This CDR3 region has 19 residues. The V segment lost 1 base and the J segment 2 bases; nucleotides outside the gene matches: 7.